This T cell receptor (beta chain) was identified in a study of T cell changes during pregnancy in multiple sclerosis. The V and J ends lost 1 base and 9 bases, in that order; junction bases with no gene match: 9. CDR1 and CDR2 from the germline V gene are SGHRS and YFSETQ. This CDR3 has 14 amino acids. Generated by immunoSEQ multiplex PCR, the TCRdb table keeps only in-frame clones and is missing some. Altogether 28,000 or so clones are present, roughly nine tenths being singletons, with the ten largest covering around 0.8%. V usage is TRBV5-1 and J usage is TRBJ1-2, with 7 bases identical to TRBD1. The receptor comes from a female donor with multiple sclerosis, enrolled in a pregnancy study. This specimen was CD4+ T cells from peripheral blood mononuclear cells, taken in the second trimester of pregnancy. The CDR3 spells CASSLMGQSFSYTF. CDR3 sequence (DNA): TGCGCCAGCAGCTTGATGGGACAGAGTTTCAGCTACACCTTC.